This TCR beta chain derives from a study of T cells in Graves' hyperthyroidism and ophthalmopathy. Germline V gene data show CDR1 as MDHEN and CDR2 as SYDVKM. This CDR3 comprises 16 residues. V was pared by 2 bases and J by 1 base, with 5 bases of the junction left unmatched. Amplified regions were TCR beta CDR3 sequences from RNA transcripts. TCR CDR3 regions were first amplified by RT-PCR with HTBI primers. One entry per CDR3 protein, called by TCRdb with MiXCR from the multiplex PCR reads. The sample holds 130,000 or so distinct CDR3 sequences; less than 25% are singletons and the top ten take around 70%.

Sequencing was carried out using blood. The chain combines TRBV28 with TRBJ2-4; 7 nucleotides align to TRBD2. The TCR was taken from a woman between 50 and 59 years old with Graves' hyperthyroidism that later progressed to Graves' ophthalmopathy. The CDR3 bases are TGTGCCAGCAGTTTACCCGGGGGGAATGCCAAAAACATTCAGTACTTC. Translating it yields CASSLPGGNAKNIQYF.